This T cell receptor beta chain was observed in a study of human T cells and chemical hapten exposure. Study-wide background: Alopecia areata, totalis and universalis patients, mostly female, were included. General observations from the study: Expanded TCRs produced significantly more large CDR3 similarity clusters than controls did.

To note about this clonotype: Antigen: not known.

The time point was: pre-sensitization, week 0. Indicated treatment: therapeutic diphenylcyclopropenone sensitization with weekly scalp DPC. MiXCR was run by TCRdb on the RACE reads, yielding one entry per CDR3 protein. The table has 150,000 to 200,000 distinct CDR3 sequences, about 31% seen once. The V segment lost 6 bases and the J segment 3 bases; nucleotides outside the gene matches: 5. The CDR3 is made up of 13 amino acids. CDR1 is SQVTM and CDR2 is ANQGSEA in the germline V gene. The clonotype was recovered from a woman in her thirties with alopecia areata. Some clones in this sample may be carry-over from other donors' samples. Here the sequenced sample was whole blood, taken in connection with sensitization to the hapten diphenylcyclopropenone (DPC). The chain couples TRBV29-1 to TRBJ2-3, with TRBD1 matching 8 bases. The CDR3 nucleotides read TGCAGCGTCCAAGACAGGGGAACAGATACGCAGTATTTT. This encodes CSVQDRGTDTQYF.